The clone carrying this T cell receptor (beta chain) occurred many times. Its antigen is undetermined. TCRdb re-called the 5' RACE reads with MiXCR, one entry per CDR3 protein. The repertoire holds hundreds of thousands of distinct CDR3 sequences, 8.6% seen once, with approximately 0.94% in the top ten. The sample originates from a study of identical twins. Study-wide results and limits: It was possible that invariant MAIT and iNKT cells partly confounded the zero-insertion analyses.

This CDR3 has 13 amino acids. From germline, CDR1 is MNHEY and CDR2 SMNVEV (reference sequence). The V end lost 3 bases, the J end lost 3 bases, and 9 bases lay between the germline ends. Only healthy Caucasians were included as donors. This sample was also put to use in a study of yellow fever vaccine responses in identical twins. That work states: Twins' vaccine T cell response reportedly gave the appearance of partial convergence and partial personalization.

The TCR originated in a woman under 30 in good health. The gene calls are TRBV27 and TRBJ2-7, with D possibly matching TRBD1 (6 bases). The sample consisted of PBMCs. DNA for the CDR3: TGTGCCAGCAGTTTCGGACAGTTCTACGAGCAGTACTTC. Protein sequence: CASSFGQFYEQYF.